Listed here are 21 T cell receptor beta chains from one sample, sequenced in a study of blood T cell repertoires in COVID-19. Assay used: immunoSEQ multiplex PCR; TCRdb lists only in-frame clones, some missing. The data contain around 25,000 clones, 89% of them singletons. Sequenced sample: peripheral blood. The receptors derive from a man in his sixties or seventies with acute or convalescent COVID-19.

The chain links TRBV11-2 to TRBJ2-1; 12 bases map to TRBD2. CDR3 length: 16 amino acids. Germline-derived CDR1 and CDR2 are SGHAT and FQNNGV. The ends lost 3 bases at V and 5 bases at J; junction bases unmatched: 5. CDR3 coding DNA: TGTGCCAGCAGCTTGCTAGCGGGAGGGAGCAACAATGAGCAGTTCTTC. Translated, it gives CASSLLAGGSNNEQFF.

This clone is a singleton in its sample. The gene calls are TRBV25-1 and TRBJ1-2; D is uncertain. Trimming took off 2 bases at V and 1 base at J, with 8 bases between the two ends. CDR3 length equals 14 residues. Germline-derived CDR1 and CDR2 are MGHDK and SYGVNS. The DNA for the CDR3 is TGTGCCAGCAGTGAAAACGGGGATAACTATGGCTACACCTTC. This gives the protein CASSENGDNYGYTF.

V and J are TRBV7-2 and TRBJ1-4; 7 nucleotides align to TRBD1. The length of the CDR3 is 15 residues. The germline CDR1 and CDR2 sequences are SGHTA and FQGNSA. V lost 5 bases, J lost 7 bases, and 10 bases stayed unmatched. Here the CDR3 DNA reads TGTGCCAGCAGCCCACTCACAGGGGCGGGTGAAAAACTGTTTTTT. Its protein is CASSPLTGAGEKLFF.

The CDR3 nucleotides are TGCAGTGCTAGTTCCTTTTCCCACCTAAACACCGGGGAGCTGTTTTTT. Translated: CSASSFSHLNTGELFF. The genes are TRBV20-1 and TRBJ2-2; D uncertain. Germline values: CDR1 DFQATT, CDR2 SNEGSKA (reference sequence). CDR3 length equals 16 residues. Trimming left V 3 bases short and J 2 bases short, with 16 bases between.

The DNA for the CDR3 is TGCGCCAGCAGCCTTGGGACTAGCGGGAGACTAACAGATACGCAGTATTTT. Its translation: CASSLGTSGRLTDTQYF. The chain couples TRBV5-1 to TRBJ2-3; 14 nucleotides align to TRBD2. The CDR3 contains 17 residues. V lost 4 bases and J lost 3; bases outside the gene matches: 7. The germline V gene has CDR1 SGHRS and CDR2 YFSETQ.

CDR3 protein: CASSEQRSGGHQETQYF. CDR3 nucleotide sequence: TGTGCCAGCAGTGAACAAAGAAGCGGGGGCCATCAAGAGACCCAGTACTTC. The chain joins TRBV2 to TRBJ2-5, with 8 bases lining up with TRBD2. This CDR3 comprises 17 residues. V shed 2 bases, J shed 2 bases, and the junction held 10 bases outside the gene matches. The germline gives CDR1 SNHLY, CDR2 FYNNEI.

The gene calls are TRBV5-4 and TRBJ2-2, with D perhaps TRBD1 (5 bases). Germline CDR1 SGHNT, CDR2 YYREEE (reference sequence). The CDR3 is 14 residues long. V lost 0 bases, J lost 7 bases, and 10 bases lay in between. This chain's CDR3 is CASSLGWGYGELFF. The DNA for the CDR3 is TGTGCCAGCAGCTTGGGATGGGGCTACGGGGAGCTGTTTTTT. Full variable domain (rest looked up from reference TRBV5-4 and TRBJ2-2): ETGVTQSPTHLIKTRGQQVTLRCSSQSGHNTVSWYQQALGQGPQFIFQYYREEENGRGNFPPRFSGLQFPNYSSELNVNALELDDSALYLCASSLGWGYGELFFGEGSRLTVL.

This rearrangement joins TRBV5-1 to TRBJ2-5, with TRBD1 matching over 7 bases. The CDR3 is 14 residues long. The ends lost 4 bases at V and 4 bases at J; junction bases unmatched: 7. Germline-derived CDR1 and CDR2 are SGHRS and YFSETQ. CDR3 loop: CASSPDRVAETQYF. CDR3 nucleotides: TGCGCCAGCAGCCCAGACAGGGTAGCAGAGACCCAGTACTTC.

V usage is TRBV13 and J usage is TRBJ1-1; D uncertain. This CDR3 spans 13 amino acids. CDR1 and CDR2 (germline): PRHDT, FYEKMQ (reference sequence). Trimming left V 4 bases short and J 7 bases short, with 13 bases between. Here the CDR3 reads CASSSIGGHEAFF. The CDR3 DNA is TGTGCCAGCAGCTCAATCGGTGGGCATGAAGCTTTCTTT. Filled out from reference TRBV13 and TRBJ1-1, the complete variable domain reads AAGVIQSPRHLIKEKRETATLKCYPIPRHDTVYWYQQGPGQDPQFLISFYEKMQSDKGSIPDRFSAQQFSDYHSELNMSSLELGDSALYFCASSSIGGHEAFFGQGTRLTVV.

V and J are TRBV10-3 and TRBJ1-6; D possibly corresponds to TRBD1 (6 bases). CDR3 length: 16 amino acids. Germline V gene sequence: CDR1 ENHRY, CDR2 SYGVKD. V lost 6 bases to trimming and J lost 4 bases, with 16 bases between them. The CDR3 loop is CAISSQDSVYNSPLHF. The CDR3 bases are TGTGCCATCAGCTCACAGGACAGCGTATATAATTCACCCCTCCACTTT.

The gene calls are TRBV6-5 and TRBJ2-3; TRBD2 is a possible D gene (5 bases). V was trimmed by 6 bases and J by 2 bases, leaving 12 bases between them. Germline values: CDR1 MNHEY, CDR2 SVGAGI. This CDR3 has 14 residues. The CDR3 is CASSSEGFTDTQYF. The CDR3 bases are TGTGCCAGCAGCAGTGAGGGTTTCACAGATACGCAGTATTTT.

CDR3 nucleotides: TGCAGCGCCGGGTTCAAAGGAGAAAAACTGTTTTTT. Translating gives CSAGFKGEKLFF. This sequence joins TRBV29-1 and TRBJ1-4; no clear D gene. The CDR3 is 12 amino acids. Deletions cut 7 bases from V and 8 bases from J, with 14 bases between. The germline V gene has CDR1 SQVTM and CDR2 ANQGSEA. Combining the CDR3 with reference TRBV29-1 and TRBJ1-4 gives the whole variable domain SAVISQKPSRDICQRGTSLTIQCQVDSQVTMMFWYRQQPGQSLTLIATANQGSEATYESGFVIDKFPISRPNLTFSTLTVSNMSPEDSSIYLCSAGFKGEKLFFGSGTQLSVL.

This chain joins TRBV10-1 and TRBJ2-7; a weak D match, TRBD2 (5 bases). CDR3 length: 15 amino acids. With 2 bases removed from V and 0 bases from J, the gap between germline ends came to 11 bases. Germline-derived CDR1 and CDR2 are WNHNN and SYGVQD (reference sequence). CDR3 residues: CASSEDPGSSYEQYF. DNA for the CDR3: TGCGCCAGCAGTGAGGACCCGGGGAGCTCCTACGAGCAGTACTTC.

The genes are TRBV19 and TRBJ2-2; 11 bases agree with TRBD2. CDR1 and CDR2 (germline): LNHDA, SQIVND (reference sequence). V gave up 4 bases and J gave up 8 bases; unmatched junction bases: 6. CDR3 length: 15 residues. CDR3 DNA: TGTGCCAGTAGTACTAGCGGGAGGCGCCCGGGGGAGCTGTTTTTT. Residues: CASSTSGRRPGELFF.

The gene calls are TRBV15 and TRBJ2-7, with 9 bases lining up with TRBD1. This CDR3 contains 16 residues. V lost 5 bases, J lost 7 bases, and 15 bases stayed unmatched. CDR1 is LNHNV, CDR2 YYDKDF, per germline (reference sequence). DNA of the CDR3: TGTGCCACCAGCGATCCCGGGACAGGGTACGGAAGGGAGCAGTACTTC. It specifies CATSDPGTGYGREQYF.

DNA for the CDR3: TGTGCCATCAGTGAGTCAAGACTAGCGGGGGGCCATGAGCAGTTCTTC. Translated, it gives CAISESRLAGGHEQFF. V and J are TRBV10-3 and TRBJ2-1, with 13 bases fitting TRBD2. Looked up from germline, CDR1 is ENHRY and CDR2 is SYGVKD. There are 16 residues in the CDR3. The trim removed 0 bases at V and 8 bases at J, leaving 4 bases unmatched.

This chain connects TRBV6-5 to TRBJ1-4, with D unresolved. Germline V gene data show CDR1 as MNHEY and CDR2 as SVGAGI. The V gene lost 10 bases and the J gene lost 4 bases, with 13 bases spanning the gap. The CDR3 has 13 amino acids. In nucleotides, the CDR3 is TGTGCCACTGCGGAGACGGGTAATGAAAAACTGTTTTTT. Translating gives CATAETGNEKLFF.

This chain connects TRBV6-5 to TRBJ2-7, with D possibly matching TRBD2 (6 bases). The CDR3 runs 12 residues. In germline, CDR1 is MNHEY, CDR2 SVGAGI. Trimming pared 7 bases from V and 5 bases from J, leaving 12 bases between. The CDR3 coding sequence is TGTGCCAGCACGAAGGGAGGCCACGAGCAGTACTTC. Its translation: CASTKGGHEQYF.

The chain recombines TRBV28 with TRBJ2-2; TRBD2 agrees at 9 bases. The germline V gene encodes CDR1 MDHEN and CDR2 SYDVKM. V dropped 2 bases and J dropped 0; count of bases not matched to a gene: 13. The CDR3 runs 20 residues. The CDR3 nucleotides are TGTGCCAGCAGTTTAGGTTCGGCTCTAGCGGGGACCACGAACACCGGGGAGCTGTTTTTT. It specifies CASSLGSALAGTTNTGELFF.

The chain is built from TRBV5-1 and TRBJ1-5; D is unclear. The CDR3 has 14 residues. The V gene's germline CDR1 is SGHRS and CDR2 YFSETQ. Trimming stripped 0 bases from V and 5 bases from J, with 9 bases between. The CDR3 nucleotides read TGCGCCAGCAGCTTGGATCCGGGAGATCAGCCCCAGCATTTT. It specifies CASSLDPGDQPQHF.

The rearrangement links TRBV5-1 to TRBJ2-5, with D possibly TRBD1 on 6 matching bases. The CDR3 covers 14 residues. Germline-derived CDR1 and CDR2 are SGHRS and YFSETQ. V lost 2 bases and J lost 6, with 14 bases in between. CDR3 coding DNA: TGCGCCAGCAGCTTAGGACAGACGGGAAAGACCCAGTACTTC. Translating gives CASSLGQTGKTQYF.